Listed below are T cell receptor beta chains from one sample, sequenced in a study of CD8 T cells in ankylosing spondylitis. MiXCR was run by TCRdb on the 5' RACE reads, yielding one entry per CDR3 protein. The sample includes 450,000 to 550,000 distinct CDR3 sequences, approximately 5% of them seen just once. Sequenced material: blood, either unsorted or a sorted T cell fraction (not recorded which). These receptors were obtained from a male donor with ankylosing spondylitis. Both conserved end residues are part of each CDR3. A D gene is named only where the DNA matches it firmly. Clone size appears in some rows only: once, few, many, or a class for an expanded clone.

V gene	clone size	J gene	D gene	CDR3 DNA	CDR3 protein
TRBV7-2	NA	TRBJ2-3	NA	TGTGCCAGCAGATTAGTCGGGGGGCGCACAGATACGCAGTATTTT	CASRLVGGRTDTQYF
TRBV28	many	TRBJ1-1	NA	TGTGCCAGCAGTCGACCCGGGGACACCACTGAAGCTTTCTTT	CASSRPGDTTEAFF
TRBV7-9	many	TRBJ2-7	TRBD1	TGTGCCAGCAGTTTGACAGGGATTTCCTACGAGCAGTACTTC	CASSLTGISYEQYF
TRBV4-2	few	TRBJ1-6	NA	TGTGCCAGCAGCCAAGAAGGGGGGTCACCCCTCCACTTT	CASSQEGGSPLHF
TRBV5-5	many	TRBJ2-1	TRBD1	TGTGCCAGCAGCCTAGTGCCCGGGACAGGGGGTATCCATGAGCAGTTCTTC	CASSLVPGTGGIHEQFF
TRBV4-3	many	TRBJ2-1	NA	TGCGCCAGCAGCCGTCTTGCACCACACTCTTATGAGCAGTTCTTC	CASSRLAPHSYEQFF
TRBV7-2	many	TRBJ1-3	NA	TGTGCCAGCAGCTTGACCAGGGGTGACACCATATATTTT	CASSLTRGDTIYF
TRBV7-9	many	TRBJ1-4	NA	TGTGCCAGCAGCTATGCACTTGGGGAGTCCGAAAAACTGTTTTTT	CASSYALGESEKLFF
TRBV5-1	many	TRBJ1-5	NA	TGCGCCAGCAGCGATATAGGGAAGCCCCAGCATTTT	CASSDIGKPQHF
TRBV28	many	TRBJ1-2	NA	TGTGCCAGCAGTTCCCAGAATAACTATGGCTACACCTTC	CASSSQNNYGYTF
TRBV20-1	many	TRBJ1-5	NA	TGCAGTGCTAGAGATCGCAGGGGACAGCCCCAGCATTTT	CSARDRRGQPQHF
TRBV6-1	many	TRBJ1-1	TRBD1	TGTGCCAGCAGTCCCGGGACAGCAGCTGAAGCTTTCTTT	CASSPGTAAEAFF
TRBV20-1	few	TRBJ2-4	TRBD2	TGCAGTGCTCGTCAACGGACTAGCGGTAAACTCCTAGCCAAAAACATTCAGTACTTC	CSARQRTSGKLLAKNIQYF
TRBV7-2	many	TRBJ2-1	NA	TGTGCCAGCAGCGGATCGGGGGCCCCGAACAATGAGCAGTTCTTC	CASSGSGAPNNEQFF
TRBV4-1	NA	TRBJ1-2	NA	TGCGCCAGCAGCCCCTCCAGGGGCACTGGCTACACCTTC	CASSPSRGTGYTF
TRBV6-5	many	TRBJ2-3	NA	TGTGCCAGCAGTTACGAGGGGCCAGGCACAGATACGCAGTATTTT	CASSYEGPGTDTQYF
TRBV3-1	NA	TRBJ2-1	TRBD1	TGTGCCAGCAGCCAACCCGGGACAGGGCGGCGCAATGAGCAGTTCTTC	CASSQPGTGRRNEQFF
TRBV20-1	NA	TRBJ2-5	TRBD2	TGCAGTGCTAGGCTGTCAAGTGCGGGGGGGGCTGAGACCCAGTACTTC	CSARLSSAGGAETQYF
TRBV29-1	many	TRBJ2-1	TRBD1	TGCAGCACTGGAGGGACAGGGAATTCCTACAATGAGCAGTTCTTC	CSTGGTGNSYNEQFF
TRBV12-5	many	TRBJ1-3	NA	TGTGCTAGTGGTTTGGTTAAATTCGCAGGGAAGGAAAACACCATATATTTT	CASGLVKFAGKENTIYF
TRBV9	many	TRBJ2-4	TRBD1	TGTGCCAGCAGCCCGACAGGGAATGACATTCAGTACTTC	CASSPTGNDIQYF
TRBV7-9	many	TRBJ1-2	NA	TGTGCCAGCAGCTCCACGGGCTACACCTTC	CASSSTGYTF
TRBV5-1	few	TRBJ2-7	NA	TGCGCCAGCAGCTTGTGGCTGGCAACCTACGAGCAGTACTTC	CASSLWLATYEQYF
TRBV20-1	many	TRBJ1-1	NA	TGCAGTGCTCAGGCCCTACGGGACACTGAAGCTTTCTTT	CSAQALRDTEAFF
TRBV2	few	TRBJ2-1	TRBD2	TGTGCCAGCAGAAGAGGGACTAGCGGCAATGAGCAGTTCTTC	CASRRGTSGNEQFF
TRBV5-1	many	TRBJ1-1	NA	TGCGCCAGCAGCTTGGACCCAGCGAACACTGAAGCTTTCTTT	CASSLDPANTEAFF
TRBV7-9	many	TRBJ1-1	TRBD1	TGTGCCAGCAGCTTAGAGGGCAGGGGGGCATCTGAAGCTTTCTTT	CASSLEGRGASEAFF
TRBV7-8	many	TRBJ2-5	NA	TGTGCCAGCAGCCAAGCGGTGCCTCAAGAGACCCAGTACTTC	CASSQAVPQETQYF
TRBV27	many	TRBJ2-7	TRBD1	TGTGCCAGCAGTCGGACAGGAGCCTACGAGCAGTACTTC	CASSRTGAYEQYF
TRBV18	NA	TRBJ2-3	NA	TGTGCCAGCCTGGACCCGGACCGTCGCACAGATACGCAGTATTTT	CASLDPDRRTDTQYF
TRBV11-2	NA	TRBJ2-7	TRBD2	TGTGCCAGCAGCTTAGTACTAGCGGGAGGTAGTAGGACCTACGAGCAGTACTTC	CASSLVLAGGSRTYEQYF
TRBV30	few	TRBJ2-2	NA	TGTGCCTGCTCCAAGTCGGACACCGGGGAGCTGTTTTTT	CACSKSDTGELFF
TRBV5-1	many	TRBJ2-3	NA	TGCGCCAGCAGCAGGCAGGGAGAATCAGATACGCAGTATTTT	CASSRQGESDTQYF
TRBV20-1	many	TRBJ1-6	NA	TGCAGTGCTAGAATTCCTCAGGGCCTTTGGGGTTCACCCCTCCACTTT	CSARIPQGLWGSPLHF
TRBV3-1	once	TRBJ2-5	TRBD2	TGTGCCAGCACCAAGCTAGCGGGGGGACAGGAACCTCGGGAGACCCAGTACTTC	CASTKLAGGQEPRETQYF
TRBV6-5	many	TRBJ1-1	NA	TGTGCCAGCAGTTACGGGGACATAAACACTGAAGCTTTCTTT	CASSYGDINTEAFF
TRBV20-1	many	TRBJ2-2	TRBD2	TGCAGTGCTGCGAACGCGGGAGGGCCCACCGGGGAGCTGTTTTTT	CSAANAGGPTGELFF
TRBV10-3	many	TRBJ2-1	TRBD2	TGTGCCACGGGGGCTAGCGGGAGTACTAGGAAGTTCTTC	CATGASGSTRKFF
TRBV2	once	TRBJ2-4	TRBD1	TGTGCCCTCACCCTGGGTAGACAGGGGGGAACATTAGCCAAAAACATTCAGTACTTC	CALTLGRQGGTLAKNIQYF
TRBV20-1	many	TRBJ1-3	NA	TGCAGTGCTAGACCCGGGACCATCAATTCCGGAAACACCATATATTTT	CSARPGTINSGNTIYF
TRBV4-3	few	TRBJ2-2	NA	TGCGCCAGCAGCCGCCGACTTGCAGGGGATCCGAACACCGGGGAGCTGTTTTTT	CASSRRLAGDPNTGELFF
TRBV20-1	many	TRBJ2-7	TRBD1	TGCAGTGCTAAAAAAGACAGGGGACGCTACGAGCAGTACTTC	CSAKKDRGRYEQYF
TRBV7-9	many	TRBJ2-5	NA	TGTGCCAGCACCCTTCACGGAGGGGAAGAGACCCAGTACTTC	CASTLHGGEETQYF
TRBV20-1	many	TRBJ1-1	NA	TGCAGTGCTCCCTCAACCCTAACAGGGAGGAGTGGCGTCGCTTTCTTT	CSAPSTLTGRSGVAFF
TRBV5-1	NA	TRBJ2-3	NA	TGCGCCAGCAGCTTGATATGGGGCCCAGATACGCAGTATTTT	CASSLIWGPDTQYF
TRBV5-1	NA	TRBJ2-2	NA	TGCGCCAGCAACTTGGTGGCGGGATCCACCGGGGAGCTGTTTTTT	CASNLVAGSTGELFF
TRBV27	many	TRBJ2-7	NA	TGTGCCAGCAGTTTATCCCGGGTCACCCCGGAGTACTTC	CASSLSRVTPEYF
TRBV6-2/TRBV6-3	many	TRBJ2-4	NA	TGTGCCAGCCGCGCGGACTCCAGGGGACGGGCCAAAAACATTCAGTACTTC	CASRADSRGRAKNIQYF
TRBV7-3	many	TRBJ2-2	NA	TGTGCCAGCAGCTTAGGTCGGGACGGATCCGGGGAGCTGTTTTTT	CASSLGRDGSGELFF
TRBV20-1	many	TRBJ1-1	NA	TGCAGTGCCGGATTAGGACCGAACACTGAAGCTTTCTTT	CSAGLGPNTEAFF
TRBV7-2	many	TRBJ1-1	NA	TGTGCCAGCAGCTTAGTTACTAGTAGGGGAACGAACACTGAAGCTTTCTTT	CASSLVTSRGTNTEAFF
TRBV7-2	many	TRBJ2-5	NA	TGTGCCAGCAGCTTCGGGTCTAGGGGCTTAGGAGAGACCCAGTACTTC	CASSFGSRGLGETQYF
TRBV20-1	many	TRBJ2-7	NA	TGCAGTGCTAGAGATGGGGAGGCGGGAAGCTCCTACGAGCAGTACTTC	CSARDGEAGSSYEQYF
TRBV7-9	many	TRBJ2-7	NA	TGTGCCAGCAGCTGGTCCTACGAGCAGTACTTC	CASSWSYEQYF
TRBV7-3	many	TRBJ1-2	TRBD1	TGTGCCAGCAGCGATTACCGGACAGGGGCAATTGGCTACACCTTC	CASSDYRTGAIGYTF